A single sample gave rise to the 30 T cell receptor beta chains below, sequenced in a study of T cell changes during pregnancy in multiple sclerosis. Profiled with immunoSEQ multiplex PCR; TCRdb holds only in-frame clones, not every one. The sample includes roughly 80,000 clones, about 92% seen only once; the top ten take just over 2.5%. This specimen consisted of peripheral blood, obtained after pregnancy. All receptors come from a female donor in good health, enrolled as a control in a pregnancy study.

This chain connects TRBV5-1 to TRBJ1-3; 10 positions agree with TRBD1. The CDR3 spans 15 residues. Per germline, CDR1 SGHRS and CDR2 YFSETQ. Trimming cost V 4 bases and J 4 bases; bases outside gene matches: 5. In DNA, the CDR3 is TGCGCCAGCAGCGCCCGGACAGGGGGAGGAAACACCATATATTTT. Its translation: CASSARTGGGNTIYF.

Worth noting for this clone: A junction end diverges from the germline sequence, so it may reflect a read error. The genes are TRBV7-9 and TRBJ1-2; D not resolved. The V gene's germline CDR1 is SEHNR and CDR2 FQNEAQ (reference sequence). The CDR3 consists of 13 residues. DNA of the CDR3: TGTGCCAGCAGCCTAGCCGGTCTCTATGGCTACACCTTC. Protein sequence: CASSLAGLYGYTF.

The V gene is TRBV6-4, the J gene TRBJ2-7, with a tentative D call TRBD2 (6 bases). This CDR3 has 16 residues. Germline V lookup: CDR1 MRHNA, CDR2 SNTAGT. Trimming took off 0 bases at V and 4 bases at J, with 16 bases between the two ends. As DNA, the CDR3 is TGTGCCAGCAGTGACTCGAGAGCGGGCAACACATACGAGCAGTACTTC. Protein product: CASSDSRAGNTYEQYF.

This chain uses TRBV7-9 with TRBJ2-1; TRBD2 might be the D (7 bases). This CDR3 contains 17 residues. With 4 bases removed from V and 8 bases from J, the gap between germline ends came to 24 bases. Germline V lookup: CDR1 SEHNR, CDR2 FQNEAQ (reference sequence). The CDR3 reads CASSSSLGGGGTYEQFF. The CDR3 nucleotides are TGTGCCAGCAGCTCCTCCCTGGGCGGGGGCGGGACCTATGAGCAGTTCTTC.

The count of this clone is one. The chain has TRBV27 and TRBJ1-4, with D possibly TRBD1 on 5 matching bases. V lost 0 bases to trimming and J lost 7 bases, with 9 bases between them. The length of the CDR3 is 14 residues. The germline gives CDR1 MNHEY, CDR2 SMNVEV (reference sequence). The CDR3 loop is CASSLSGEGEKLFF. The CDR3 DNA reads as TGTGCCAGCAGTTTATCAGGGGAGGGTGAAAAACTGTTTTTT.

This chain links TRBV28 with TRBJ1-5, with D possibly TRBD1 on 5 matching bases. CDR3 length: 15 amino acids. The V gene lost 7 bases and the J gene lost 2 bases, with 15 bases spanning the gap. CDR1 and CDR2 from the germline V gene are MDHEN and SYDVKM. This CDR3 is CASTQAQGGNQPQHF. CDR3 nucleotide sequence: TGTGCCAGCACCCAGGCGCAGGGTGGCAATCAGCCCCAGCATTTT.

This chain connects TRBV6-5 to TRBJ1-1; 10 positions match TRBD1. The germline gives CDR1 MNHEY, CDR2 SVGAGI. J gave up 5 bases and V 5 bases, and 2 bases lay outside the gene matches. The CDR3 contains 13 residues. CDR3 in amino acids: CASSKDRGTEAFF. The CDR3 DNA reads TGTGCCAGCAGTAAGGACAGGGGGACTGAAGCTTTCTTT.

The J gene is TRBJ2-1, the V gene TRBV6-1, with 9 bases fitting TRBD1. Germline V gene data show CDR1 as MNHNS and CDR2 as SASEGT. Unmatched junction bases numbered 5, after V lost 6 bases and J lost 5 bases. This CDR3 comprises 14 residues. As DNA, the CDR3 is TGTGCCAGCAGCGGGGACAGGGAGGACAATGAGCAGTTCTTC. It translates to CASSGDREDNEQFF.

The gene calls are TRBV9 and TRBJ2-1; 8 positions match TRBD2. The CDR3 length is 14 residues. Germline V gives CDR1 SGDLS, CDR2 YYNGEE. The J segment lost 9 bases and the V segment lost 4 bases, leaving 9 bases of the junction unmatched. The CDR3 loop is CASSRSGSQGEQFF. The CDR3 DNA reads as TGTGCCAGCAGCAGGAGCGGGAGTCAGGGTGAGCAGTTCTTC.

This chain joins TRBV28 and TRBJ2-1, with TRBD2 matching 7 bases. CDR1 is MDHEN, CDR2 SYDVKM, per germline. The CDR3 extends over 14 amino acids. The V gene end was trimmed by 11 bases and the J gene end by 3 bases; junction bases not matched to a gene: 10. For the CDR3, the DNA is TGTGCCGGAAGAACAGCGGGACTCTACAATGAGCAGTTCTTC. It translates to CAGRTAGLYNEQFF.

CDR3 sequence: CSVVVRLGAFF. CDR3 sequence (DNA): TGCAGCGTTGTCGTGCGGCTCGGGGCTTTCTTT. The V and J genes are TRBV29-1 and TRBJ1-1; D is undetermined. The CDR3 spans 11 residues. Between the trimmed V and J ends, which lost 4 bases and 11 bases, there was a span of 14 bases. Germline-derived CDR1 and CDR2 are SQVTM and ANQGSEA.

The rearrangement joins TRBV5-6 to TRBJ2-7, with D tentatively TRBD2 (5 bases). CDR3 length: 14 amino acids. In germline, CDR1 is SGHDT, CDR2 YYEEEE. With 2 bases removed from V and 3 bases from J, the gap between germline ends came to 12 bases. The CDR3 sequence: CASSFEGWDYEQYF. The CDR3 region has the DNA TGTGCCAGCAGCTTTGAGGGATGGGACTACGAGCAGTACTTC.

The chain carries TRBV10-1 and TRBJ2-2; D unclear. Germline assignment: CDR1 WNHNN and CDR2 SYGVQD (reference sequence). The ends were cut back, 0 bases at V and 1 base at J, with 6 bases in the middle. The CDR3 runs to 15 residues. The CDR3: CASSESRGNTGELFF. In DNA form, the CDR3 reads TGCGCCAGCAGTGAGTCGCGAGGGAACACCGGGGAGCTGTTTTTT.

The genes are TRBV2 and TRBJ2-1; the D is unclear. With 5 bases removed from V and 9 bases from J, the gap between germline ends came to 11 bases. CDR3 size: 12 residues. CDR1 SNHLY and CDR2 FYNNEI come from the germline V gene. As DNA, the CDR3 is TGTGCCAGCAGTTACCCTAGAGTTGAGCAGTTCTTC. This gives the protein CASSYPRVEQFF.

The sample holds one count of this clone. V gene TRBV11-2 combines with J gene TRBJ1-2; D perhaps matches TRBD1 (6 bases). The CDR3 is 13 amino acids. The V end lost 2 bases, the J end lost 6 bases, and 10 bases lay between the germline ends. Germline V gene data show CDR1 as SGHAT and CDR2 as FQNNGV. CDR3 nucleotide sequence: TGTGCCAGCAGCTTAACAGGGAAGGATGGCTACACCTTC. Translated: CASSLTGKDGYTF.

V gene TRBV7-2 combines with J gene TRBJ1-1; D unresolved. The CDR3 is 12 residues long. Between the trimmed V and J ends, which lost 4 bases and 7 bases, there was a span of 10 bases. Germline lookup yields CDR1 SGHTA and CDR2 FQGNSA. The CDR3 is CASSSNPFEAFF. In DNA, the CDR3 is TGTGCCAGCAGCTCTAACCCTTTTGAAGCTTTCTTT.

The chain employs TRBV4-3 and TRBJ2-1, with D perhaps TRBD2 (6 bases). This CDR3 contains 18 residues. Looked up from germline, CDR1 is LGHNA and CDR2 is YSLEER. The V gene lost 0 bases and the J gene lost 3 bases, with 18 bases spanning the gap. The CDR3 DNA reads TGCGCCAGCAGCCAAGAGTGGGGCGGGCAGGGAGGCTACAATGAGCAGTTCTTC. Encoded protein: CASSQEWGGQGGYNEQFF.

The V gene is TRBV28, the J gene TRBJ2-7, with TRBD2 identical over 10 bases. The CDR3 is made up of 15 amino acids. The ends lost 8 bases at V and 0 bases at J; junction bases unmatched: 7. Germline V gene sequence: CDR1 MDHEN, CDR2 SYDVKM. This CDR3 is CASLTSGKSSYEQYF. The DNA of the CDR3 is TGTGCCAGCCTAACTAGCGGGAAAAGCTCCTACGAGCAGTACTTC.

The chain links TRBV5-1 to TRBJ2-2, with a tentative D call TRBD2 (5 bases). Trimming cost V 3 bases and J 4 bases, with 19 bases left between them. In germline, CDR1 is SGHRS, CDR2 YFSETQ. The CDR3 sequence is 17 residues long. The CDR3 loop reads CASSSGIGTHPTGELFF. In DNA form, the CDR3 reads TGCGCCAGCAGCTCGGGGATCGGTACCCACCCCACCGGGGAGCTGTTTTTT.

The chain employs TRBV27 and TRBJ2-7, with 8 nucleotides matching TRBD1. Unmatched junction bases numbered 11, after V lost 5 bases and J lost 5 bases. Germline V CDR1 and CDR2: MNHEY, SMNVEV (reference sequence). CDR3 length: 15 amino acids. The CDR3 loop is CASSDRTGSIHEQYF. The CDR3 DNA follows: TGTGCCAGCAGTGACAGGACAGGGAGTATTCACGAGCAGTACTTC.

This chain uses TRBV6-5 with TRBJ1-1, with TRBD1 matching over 8 bases. CDR1 MNHEY and CDR2 SVGAGI come from the germline V gene. Trimming removed 2 bases from V and 10 bases from J; junction bases left unmatched: 9. The CDR3 spans 14 residues. CDR3 sequence: CASSYDRQGKPAFF. Written as DNA, the CDR3 is TGTGCCAGCAGTTACGACCGACAGGGGAAACCAGCTTTCTTT.

The chain uses TRBV27 and TRBJ2-7; 13 nucleotides line up with TRBD2. CDR1 and CDR2 (germline): MNHEY, SMNVEV (reference sequence). The junction had 6 bases not matched to a gene; V was cut back by 6 bases and J by 4 bases. CDR3 length: 15 residues. The CDR3 region is CASSTSGGAKYEQYF. As DNA, the CDR3 is TGTGCCAGCAGCACTAGCGGGGGGGCCAAATACGAGCAGTACTTC.

This clone was found once. This chain joins TRBV7-2 and TRBJ2-1, with 11 bases identical to TRBD2. V lost 1 base and J lost 6; bases outside the gene matches: 5. Per germline, CDR1 SGHTA and CDR2 FQGNSA. This CDR3 has 16 residues. CDR3: CASSLGGLAALNEQFF. The CDR3 DNA reads TGTGCCAGCAGCTTAGGGGGACTAGCGGCCCTCAATGAGCAGTTCTTC.

This chain connects TRBV23-1 to TRBJ2-1; no clear D. TRBV23-1 is treated as an ORF (open reading frame) with a function not yet certain. This CDR3 spans 17 amino acids. Trimming took off 3 bases at V and 4 bases at J, with 19 bases between the two ends. The CDR3 DNA is TGCGCCAGCAGTCACCAAGAGGTTGCGGTTTCTTACAATGAGCAGTTCTTC. Its protein is CASSHQEVAVSYNEQFF.

The V call is TRBV28, the J call TRBJ1-2; D possibly corresponds to TRBD1 (6 bases). The CDR3 covers 13 residues. Trimming took off 7 bases at V and 4 bases at J, with 13 bases between the two ends. The germline gives CDR1 MDHEN, CDR2 SYDVKM. The CDR3, as DNA: TGTGCCAGCACCCTTGGGGACACCTATGGCTACACCTTC. Translated: CASTLGDTYGYTF.

The chain has TRBV5-1 and TRBJ2-7; 7 bases line up with TRBD1. J gave up 4 bases and V 2 bases, and 6 bases lay outside the gene matches. CDR1 is SGHRS, CDR2 YFSETQ, per germline. The CDR3 runs to 14 residues. The CDR3 nucleotides read TGCGCCAGCAGCTTCAAGGGGGCGCGGTACGAGCAGTACTTC. As protein: CASSFKGARYEQYF.

The chain employs TRBV4-1 and TRBJ1-5, with TRBD1 identical over 8 bases. This CDR3 region has 17 residues. The J segment lost 2 bases and the V segment lost 3 bases, leaving 9 bases of the junction unmatched. Germline V gene lookup returns CDR1 MGHRA and CDR2 YSYEKL. The CDR3 here is CASSHVTAGGGNQPQHF. In DNA form, the CDR3 reads TGCGCCAGCAGCCATGTAACCGCAGGGGGCGGCAATCAGCCCCAGCATTTT.

The gene calls are TRBV5-4 and TRBJ2-7, with a weak D call TRBD2 (5 bases). This CDR3 contains 13 residues. Trimming removed 4 bases at V and 6 bases at J, with 14 bases between. The germline V gene has CDR1 SGHNT and CDR2 YYREEE (reference sequence). The CDR3 loop is CASSPQERGEQYF. In DNA form, the CDR3 reads TGTGCCAGCAGCCCTCAGGAACGGGGCGAGCAGTACTTC.

This sequence joins TRBV11-2 and TRBJ1-2; TRBD1 might be the D (6 bases). The germline V gene has CDR1 SGHAT and CDR2 FQNNGV. Between the trimmed V and J ends, which lost 4 bases and 5 bases, there was a span of 8 bases. The length of the CDR3 is 12 residues. The CDR3 bases are TGTGCCAGCAGCTCGACAGGTTATGGCTACACCTTC. Its translation is CASSSTGYGYTF.

J is TRBJ2-1 and V is TRBV4-2; 13 bases match TRBD2. CDR3 length: 16 amino acids. Germline lookup yields CDR1 LGHNA and CDR2 YNFKEQ. The ends lost 1 base at V and 10 bases at J; junction bases unmatched: 7. CDR3: CASSQVALAGGEEQFF. The CDR3 nucleotides read TGTGCCAGCAGCCAAGTCGCACTAGCGGGAGGGGAAGAGCAGTTCTTC.